The 27 T cell receptor beta chains listed next were all sequenced from one sample in a study of blood T cell repertoires in COVID-19. This table comes from immunoSEQ multiplex PCR, and its TCRdb copy is limited to in-frame clones, with some not included. The sample yields about 59,000 clones, roughly 87% seen once. Sequencing was carried out using peripheral blood. The receptors stem from a man aged 80 or over in a cohort sampled during active COVID-19.

The chain couples TRBV5-1 to TRBJ2-5, with 7 nucleotides matching TRBD2. The germline V gene has CDR1 SGHRS and CDR2 YFSETQ. The CDR3 runs to 14 residues. V shed 0 bases, J shed 4 bases, and the junction held 3 bases outside the gene matches. Here the CDR3 reads CASSLETGGETQYF. In DNA, the CDR3 is TGCGCCAGCAGCTTGGAGACGGGGGGAGAGACCCAGTACTTC.

This sequence joins TRBV5-4 and TRBJ1-1; 8 bases align to TRBD1. Germline V CDR1 and CDR2: SGHNT, YYREEE (reference sequence). The CDR3 length is 13 residues. V lost 7 bases, J lost 10 bases, and 12 bases stayed unmatched. The CDR3 protein is CASRSAGGGGAFF. The CDR3, as DNA: TGTGCCAGCCGATCTGCAGGGGGCGGGGGAGCTTTCTTT.

The rearrangement joins TRBV9 to TRBJ2-7; 10 nucleotides align to TRBD2. J gave up 2 bases and V 3 bases, and 14 bases lay outside the gene matches. Germline assignment: CDR1 SGDLS and CDR2 YYNGEE. The CDR3 is 18 amino acids. The CDR3 protein is CASSDHPGTSAKTYEQYF. The CDR3 region has the DNA TGTGCCAGCAGCGATCATCCCGGGACTAGCGCGAAGACCTACGAGCAGTACTTC.

J is TRBJ1-1 and V is TRBV10-3, with 7 positions matching TRBD1. The CDR3 spans 14 residues. Looked up from germline, CDR1 is ENHRY and CDR2 is SYGVKD. With 3 bases clipped from V and 4 bases from J, the junction kept 5 bases outside the gene matches. The CDR3 sequence is CAISEQGMATEAFF. The CDR3, as DNA: TGTGCCATCAGTGAACAGGGGATGGCCACTGAAGCTTTCTTT.

This clone was observed a single time. The V gene is TRBV4-2, the J gene TRBJ2-1, with a tentative D call TRBD2 (5 bases). Trimming took 4 bases from V and 6 from J, leaving 10 bases between them. The CDR3 contains 13 residues. Germline CDR1 and CDR2: LGHNA and YNFKEQ. CDR3 sequence: CASSLVGSNEQFF. CDR3 DNA: TGTGCCAGCAGCCTAGTGGGGAGCAATGAGCAGTTCTTC.

This clone was detected once. The chain couples TRBV19 to TRBJ2-7; 8 positions match TRBD1. V gave up 1 base and J gave up 10 bases; unmatched junction bases: 9. Germline V gene sequence: CDR1 LNHDA, CDR2 SQIVND (reference sequence). The CDR3 consists of 14 residues. This CDR3 is CASSIGGQGAPQYF. The CDR3 nucleotides read TGTGCCAGTAGTATAGGGGGCCAGGGGGCTCCCCAGTACTTC.

This sequence joins TRBV30 and TRBJ2-7; TRBD1 matches at 9 bases. The CDR3 contains 13 residues. Unmatched junction bases numbered 4, after V lost 3 bases and J lost 4 bases. Per the germline V gene, CDR1 is GTSNPN and CDR2 is SVGIG (reference sequence). This CDR3 is CAWRVDRGYEQYF. Here the CDR3 DNA reads TGTGCCTGGAGAGTAGACAGGGGGTACGAGCAGTACTTC. Drawing the rest from reference TRBV30 and TRBJ2-7, the complete variable domain is SQTIHQWPATLVQPVGSPLSLECTVEGTSNPNLYWYRQAAGRGLQLLFYSVGIGQISSEVPQNLSASRPQDRQFILSSKKLLLSDSGFYLCAWRVDRGYEQYFGPGTRLTVT.

The gene calls are TRBV11-2 and TRBJ2-7, with TRBD2 as a possible D gene (6 bases). CDR1 SGHAT and CDR2 FQNNGV come from the germline V gene. Trimming pared 5 bases from V and 3 bases from J, leaving 8 bases between. The CDR3 totals 12 residues. The CDR3 sequence: CASSGSGYEQYF. The CDR3 region has the DNA TGTGCCAGCAGCGGTAGCGGCTACGAGCAGTACTTC.

This chain connects TRBV5-5 to TRBJ1-1; maybe TRBD1 (5 bases). Germline CDR1 and CDR2: SGHKS and YYEKEE (reference sequence). There are 16 residues in the CDR3. Trimming removed 2 bases at V and 0 bases at J, with 14 bases between. CDR3 DNA sequence: TGTGCCAGCAGCTTCACGGGGGGAGCTATGAACACTGAAGCTTTCTTT. Translated, it gives CASSFTGGAMNTEAFF. The full variable domain, completed using reference TRBV5-5 and TRBJ1-1, is DAGVTQSPTHLIKTRGQQVTLRCSPISGHKSVSWYQQVLGQGPQFIFQYYEKEERGRGNFPDRFSARQFPNYSSELNVNALLLGDSALYLCASSFTGGAMNTEAFFGQGTRLTVV.

The J gene is TRBJ1-1, the V gene TRBV11-2, with unresolved D. Germline CDR1 SGHAT, CDR2 FQNNGV. Trimming took 1 base from V and 0 from J, leaving 9 bases between them. This CDR3 has 15 amino acids. CDR3 loop: CASSLGLSMNTEAFF. Here the CDR3 DNA reads TGTGCCAGCAGCTTAGGGCTTTCCATGAACACTGAAGCTTTCTTT.

This clone was detected only once. The CDR3 nucleotides are TGTGCCAGCAGCGTACTAGGGGGATCCTACGAGCAGTACTTC. Translating gives CASSVLGGSYEQYF. The rearrangement uses TRBV9 and TRBJ2-7; D is perhaps TRBD1 (6 bases). Looked up from germline, CDR1 is SGDLS and CDR2 is YYNGEE. Trimming shortened V by 1 base and J by 1 base, and 9 bases separated the two germline ends. The CDR3 has 14 amino acids.

V usage is TRBV5-1 and J usage is TRBJ2-2; D possibly corresponds to TRBD1 (6 bases). Looked up from germline, CDR1 is SGHRS and CDR2 is YFSETQ. Trimming pared 3 bases from V and 1 base from J, leaving 13 bases between. This CDR3 region has 16 residues. The CDR3 DNA sequence: TGCGCCAGCAGCTCGGGACACCTGATGAACACCGGGGAGCTGTTTTTT. The encoded protein is CASSSGHLMNTGELFF.

The J gene is TRBJ1-6, the V gene TRBV3-1 (or the pseudogene TRBV3-2); TRBD1 matches at 8 bases. Trimming at V came to 6 bases and at J to 9 bases, leaving 7 bases not matched to a gene. From germline, CDR1 is LGHDT and CDR2 YNNKEL (reference sequence). The CDR3 extends over 14 amino acids. In nucleotides, the CDR3 is TGTGCCAGCAGAGGACAGGGTGTAGGTTCACCCCTCCACTTT. This translates into CASRGQGVGSPLHF.

CDR3 amino acids: CASSQGAQETQYF. The CDR3 DNA reads as TGTGCCAGTAGTCAGGGGGCCCAAGAGACCCAGTACTTC. This chain joins TRBV19 and TRBJ2-5; 8 bases line up with TRBD1. Per the germline V gene, CDR1 is LNHDA and CDR2 is SQIVND (reference sequence). The J segment lost 1 base and the V segment lost 5 bases, leaving 0 bases of the junction unmatched. The CDR3 is 13 amino acids.

The V call is TRBV18, the J call TRBJ1-5, with a possible D match to TRBD1 (5 bases). CDR1 is KGHSH, CDR2 LQKENI, per germline. The CDR3 length is 14 residues. The V end lost 4 bases, the J end lost 7 bases, and 14 bases lay between the germline ends. The CDR3 loop is CASSLQGDGQPQHF. The CDR3 DNA is TGTGCCAGCTCACTTCAGGGCGATGGACAGCCCCAGCATTTT.

The chain links TRBV5-3 to TRBJ1-2; 8 bases are a match to TRBD1. TRBV5-3 falls under the ORF class, with uncertain function. The CDR3 consists of 13 residues. V lost 5 bases and J lost 6; bases outside the gene matches: 6. CDR3 sequence reads: CARRSDRADGYTF. CDR3 in DNA: TGTGCCAGAAGATCGGACAGGGCTGATGGCTACACCTTC.

The rearrangement joins TRBV6-5 to TRBJ1-1; TRBD1 might be the D (5 bases). Germline-derived CDR1 and CDR2 are MNHEY and SVGAGI. This CDR3 spans 15 amino acids. Trimming cost V 6 bases and J 0 bases, with 14 bases left between them. This CDR3 is CASRERVRVNTEAFF. CDR3 in DNA: TGTGCCAGCAGAGAGCGGGTCAGGGTGAACACTGAAGCTTTCTTT.

The V and J genes are TRBV19 and TRBJ2-6; D is uncertain. Looked up from germline, CDR1 is LNHDA and CDR2 is SQIVND (reference sequence). Deletions cut 8 bases from V and 0 bases from J, with 14 bases between. This CDR3 spans 16 amino acids. Written as DNA, the CDR3 is TGTGCCAGTCGAACTCTGGAGAGCTCTGGGGCCAACGTCCTGACTTTC. Its translation is CASRTLESSGANVLTF.

The chain is built from TRBV7-9 and TRBJ1-3; perhaps TRBD1 as D (5 bases). Germline CDR1 and CDR2: SEHNR and FQNEAQ (reference sequence). The CDR3 covers 13 residues. The V end was cut by 6 bases, the J end by 0 bases, with 6 bases between. CDR3 region: CASRQDSGNTIYF. In DNA form, the CDR3 reads TGTGCCAGCAGACAGGACTCTGGAAACACCATATATTTT.

The chain carries TRBV5-1 and TRBJ2-3, with 13 bases aligning to TRBD2. J lost 0 bases, V lost 5 bases, and 9 bases had no gene match. Germline V gene sequence: CDR1 SGHRS, CDR2 YFSETQ. The CDR3 covers 18 residues. CDR3 amino acids: CASRPGTSGIPSTDTQYF. DNA of the CDR3: TGCGCCAGCAGACCCGGGACTAGCGGGATCCCTAGCACAGATACGCAGTATTTT.

The V call is TRBV6-2 or TRBV6-3, the J call TRBJ1-3, with TRBD1 matching 11 bases. The V and J ends lost 2 bases and 3 bases, in that order; junction bases with no gene match: 6. The CDR3 consists of 17 residues. Germline V lookup: CDR1 MNHEY, CDR2 SVGEGT. The CDR3 protein is CASSYIGQGARGNTIYF. CDR3 in DNA: TGTGCCAGCAGTTACATCGGACAGGGGGCGCGTGGAAACACCATATATTTT.

CDR3 sequence reads: CASSRTGGEETQYF. CDR3 nucleotides: TGTGCCAGCAGCCGTACAGGGGGCGAAGAGACCCAGTACTTC. This chain uses TRBV7-2 with TRBJ2-5, with 9 bases fitting TRBD1. Losses at the gene ends were 5 bases for V and 3 bases for J; bases not matched to a gene: 4. Germline V gene data show CDR1 as SGHTA and CDR2 as FQGNSA. The CDR3 has 14 amino acids.

This chain joins TRBV7-2 and TRBJ2-5, with TRBD2 matching 8 bases. Trimming at V came to 7 bases and at J to 3 bases, leaving 4 bases not matched to a gene. The CDR3 loop spans 13 amino acids. The V gene's germline CDR1 is SGHTA and CDR2 FQGNSA. CDR3 DNA: TGTGCCAGCACGCGGGGGGTTGAAGAGACCCAGTACTTC. Translation: CASTRGVEETQYF. The full variable domain, in which reference TRBV7-2 and TRBJ2-5 provide the parts outside the CDR3, is GAGVSQSPSNKVTEKGKDVELRCDPISGHTALYWYRQSLGQGLEFLIYFQGNSAPDKSGLPSDRFSAERTGGSVSTLTIQRTQQEDSAVYLCASTRGVEETQYFGPGTRLLVL.

The chain combines TRBV7-2 with TRBJ2-1; D remains unclear. Germline V gives CDR1 SGHTA, CDR2 FQGNSA. The V gene lost 5 bases and the J gene lost 0 bases, with 11 bases spanning the gap. CDR3 size: 15 residues. This chain's CDR3 is CASSTTANSYNEQFF. The CDR3 bases are TGTGCCAGCAGCACCACTGCCAACTCCTACAATGAGCAGTTCTTC.

The CDR3 here is CASSSGGTVNTGELFF. The DNA of the CDR3 is TGTGCCAGCAGCTCCGGCGGGACAGTTAACACCGGGGAGCTGTTTTTT. The V and J genes are TRBV7-2 and TRBJ2-2, with a weak D call TRBD1 (7 bases). The V end lost 4 bases, the J end lost 2 bases, and 14 bases lay between the germline ends. CDR1 SGHTA and CDR2 FQGNSA come from the germline V gene. The CDR3 has 16 amino acids.

The chain recombines TRBV12-3 or TRBV12-4 with TRBJ1-2, with TRBD1 identical over 8 bases. This CDR3 is 13 amino acids long. The V segment lost 4 bases and the J segment 7 bases; nucleotides outside the gene matches: 5. The CDR3: CASSYQGASGYTF. For the CDR3, the DNA is TGTGCCAGCAGTTATCAGGGGGCGAGTGGCTACACCTTC.

The J gene is TRBJ2-1, the V gene TRBV6-5, with 10 bases aligning to TRBD1. J gave up 8 bases and V 4 bases, and 8 bases lay outside the gene matches. CDR1 is MNHEY and CDR2 is SVGAGI in the germline V gene. The CDR3 has 15 amino acids. The CDR3 loop is CASSSTGTGADEQFF. Here the CDR3 DNA reads TGTGCCAGCAGTTCAACCGGGACAGGGGCCGATGAGCAGTTCTTC.